The 9 T cell receptor beta chains in this list originate from one sample, sequenced in a study of shared clonotypes between healthy human individuals. The table came from immunoSEQ multiplex PCR; TCRdb's copy has only in-frame clones and leaves some out. The table records some 2,500,000 clones, around 90% of them present only once. The source material was naive CD4+ T cells from PBMCs. Subset here: CD45RA+ positively selected. These receptors came from a man in his late teens or twenties in good health. Some clones in this sample may be carry-over from other donors' samples.

The chain joins TRBV18 to TRBJ1-2; D might be TRBD1 (5 bases). The CDR3 spans 15 residues. Germline CDR1 is KGHSH and CDR2 is LQKENI. V was pared by 5 bases and J by 4 bases, with 17 bases between. The CDR3 DNA reads as TGTGCCAGCTCAGAAGGGCAGGGTCTCGTCTATGGCTACACCTTC. Residues: CASSEGQGLVYGYTF.

This chain joins TRBV5-6 and TRBJ1-5; 7 bases agree with TRBD1. V dropped 0 bases and J dropped 4; count of bases not matched to a gene: 7. Germline assignment: CDR1 SGHDT and CDR2 YYEEEE. This CDR3 region has 16 residues. The CDR3 is CASSLGGGAGNQPQHF. The CDR3 region has the DNA TGTGCCAGCAGCTTGGGAGGGGGCGCGGGGAATCAGCCCCAGCATTTT.

The rearrangement joins TRBV14 to TRBJ2-7, with D unclear. The length of the CDR3 is 11 residues. CDR1 is SGHDN and CDR2 is FVKESK in the germline V gene. V dropped 5 bases and J dropped 4 bases, with 6 bases sitting between them. In DNA form, the CDR3 reads TGTGCCAGCAGCAACCATTACGAGCAGTACTTC. Translating it yields CASSNHYEQYF.

The chain couples TRBV11-1 to TRBJ2-3; 14 bases are shared with TRBD2. V dropped 5 bases and J dropped 5; count of bases not matched to a gene: 12. This CDR3 is built from 18 residues. CDR1 is SGHAT, CDR2 FQDESV, per germline (reference sequence). The CDR3 loop is CASSAYGLAGGRGDTQYF. Here the CDR3 DNA reads TGTGCCAGCAGCGCGTACGGACTAGCGGGAGGCCGAGGAGATACGCAGTATTTT.

V and J are TRBV19 and TRBJ2-2; D gene unclear. Germline loops: CDR1 LNHDA, CDR2 SQIVND (reference sequence). Trimming shortened V by 7 bases and J by 6 bases, and 24 bases separated the two germline ends. This CDR3 is built from 17 residues. CDR3 nucleotide sequence: TGTGCCAGTAATCCTGGGCCCGGACGCCGATTGTCCGGGGAGCTGTTTTTT. Amino acid sequence: CASNPGPGRRLSGELFF. The complete variable domain, with remaining parts taken from reference TRBV19 and TRBJ2-2, reads DGGITQSPKYLFRKEGQNVTLSCEQNLNHDAMYWYRQDPGQGLRLIYYSQIVNDFQKGDIAEGYSVSREKKESFPLTVTSAQKNPTAFYLCASNPGPGRRLSGELFFGEGSRLTVL.

The rearrangement joins TRBV29-1 to TRBJ2-5; D remains ambiguous. The germline V gene encodes CDR1 SQVTM and CDR2 ANQGSEA. The V end was cut by 4 bases, the J end by 5 bases, with 17 bases between. The CDR3 spans 14 residues. In nucleotides, the CDR3 is TGCAGCGTTGCCTCCCGGGCCCCGAGGGAGACCCAGTACTTC. Its translation: CSVASRAPRETQYF.

A few counts support this clone. V and J are TRBV28 and TRBJ1-1; D ambiguous. V was clipped by 7 bases and J by 8 bases, with 11 bases between them. The CDR3 is made up of 11 amino acids. Germline-derived CDR1 and CDR2 are MDHEN and SYDVKM. The CDR3 sequence: CASNIGLEAFF. CDR3 nucleotides: TGTGCCAGCAACATAGGATTGGAAGCTTTCTTT.

This sequence joins TRBV18 and TRBJ2-1, with TRBD1 matching 9 bases. J gave up 3 bases and V 3 bases, and 3 bases lay outside the gene matches. The CDR3 length is 15 residues. Germline assignment: CDR1 KGHSH and CDR2 LQKENI. As DNA, the CDR3 is TGTGCCAGCTCACCGGGACAGGGCCACTACAATGAGCAGTTCTTC. Translation: CASSPGQGHYNEQFF.

The CDR3 DNA reads TGTGCCAGCAGCTTATCGGCAGTCTACGGCGAAAAACTGTTTTTT. Protein: CASSLSAVYGEKLFF. This sequence joins TRBV7-9 and TRBJ1-4; D remains unclear. CDR1 and CDR2 (germline): SEHNR, FQNEAQ (reference sequence). This CDR3 contains 15 residues. With 2 bases removed from V and 8 bases from J, the gap between germline ends came to 15 bases.